The 13 T cell receptor beta chains presented below share a single source sample, sequenced in a study of T cell repertoires in cytomegalovirus infection. Each CDR3 protein gets one entry after TCRdb re-called the reads with MiXCR. The data show some 600,000 distinct CDR3 sequences, approximately 24% seen once. Sequencing was done on a sample of CD8+ T cells from PBMCs. Receptors originate from a human donor in good health (CMV status not recorded). Some clones in this sample may be carry-over from other donors' samples.

This clonotype has more than one count but fewer than ten. The chain recombines TRBV6-5 with TRBJ1-1; possibly TRBD1 for D (6 bases). The V end lost 5 bases, the J end lost 7 bases, and 11 bases lay between the germline ends. The CDR3 runs to 12 residues. Germline CDR1 reads MNHEY; CDR2 reads SVGAGI. The CDR3 spells CASSTGTNEAFF. The CDR3 DNA reads as TGTGCCAGCAGTACCGGGACAAATGAAGCTTTCTTT.

This clonotype has only a few counts. Here the CDR3 DNA reads TGTGCCAGCATCCCGGGGCCAGGATGGGAGACCCAGTACTTC. Protein sequence: CASIPGPGWETQYF. The rearrangement joins TRBV6-2 or TRBV6-3 to TRBJ2-5; D assignment may be TRBD1 or TRBD2 (5 bases each). V was cut by 7 bases and J by 5 bases, with 17 bases left in between. In germline, CDR1 is MNHEY, CDR2 SVGEGT. This CDR3 comprises 14 residues.

In this sample, this clonotype turned up a few times. The chain is built from TRBV20-1 and TRBJ2-7, with TRBD1 as a possible D gene (5 bases). The CDR3 is made up of 13 amino acids. Trimming stripped 6 bases from V and 8 bases from J, with 20 bases between. Germline CDR1 is DFQATT and CDR2 is SNEGSKA (reference sequence). For the CDR3, the DNA is TGCAGTGCACCAGACCAGGGAAGGGCGCAGCAGTACTTC. This gives the protein CSAPDQGRAQQYF.

In the case of this clonotype: Given a much more abundant clone one base away, this may be a read error. The genes are TRBV12-5 and TRBJ2-7, with D uncertain. The CDR3 consists of 13 residues. V shed 0 bases and J shed 2 bases, with 5 bases lying between them. Per the germline V gene, CDR1 is LGHNT and CDR2 is FRNRAP. This CDR3 reads CASGLVGTYEQYF. CDR3 bases: TGTGCTAGTGGTTTGGTGGGGACCTACGAGCAGTACTTC.

This clonotype was counted many times. The CDR3: CASSQAGTAYGYTF. CDR3 bases: TGTGCCAGCAGCCAAGCCGGGACAGCCTATGGCTACACCTTC. This sequence joins TRBV12-3 or TRBV12-4 and TRBJ1-2; TRBD1 agrees at 7 bases. The CDR3 has 14 amino acids. With 6 bases clipped from V and 4 bases from J, the junction kept 8 bases outside the gene matches.

In its sample, this clonotype was seen a few times. This chain joins TRBV7-6 and TRBJ2-1; perhaps D is TRBD1 or TRBD2 (5 bases each). Germline CDR1 reads SGHVS; CDR2 reads FNYEAQ. V gave up 5 bases and J gave up 0 bases, with 11 bases separating them. This CDR3 has 15 amino acids. As DNA, the CDR3 is TGTGCCAGCAGCAAGGGGACGGGCTCCTACAATGAGCAGTTCTTC. The encoded protein is CASSKGTGSYNEQFF.

Remarks on this clonotype: An end of the junction differs from the germline gene, which may be a read error. The chain has TRBV12-5 and TRBJ1-6, with a possible D match to TRBD1 (5 bases). The CDR3 has 13 residues. Germline V gene sequence: CDR1 LGHNT, CDR2 FRNRAP. CDR3 in amino acids: CASMGGINSPLLF. The CDR3 DNA reads as TGTGCTAGCATGGGGGGAATCAATTCACCCCTCCTCTTT.

This clonotype was detected many times. This chain joins TRBV7-9 and TRBJ1-2; D is unresolved. The germline V gene has CDR1 SEHNR and CDR2 FQNEAQ (reference sequence). The CDR3 sequence is 13 residues long. V was cut by 4 bases and J by 5 bases, with 11 bases left in between. The CDR3 DNA sequence: TGTGCCAGCAGCTCCGGACGTTTTTATGGCTACACCTTC. Protein sequence: CASSSGRFYGYTF. The entire variable domain, with the rest obtained from reference TRBV7-9 and TRBJ1-2, is as follows: DTGVSQNPRHKITKRGQNVTFRCDPISEHNRLYWYRQTLGQGPEFLTYFQNEAQLEKSRLLSDRFSAERPKGSFSTLEIQRTEQGDSAMYLCASSSGRFYGYTFGSGTRLTVV.

This clonotype has at least ten counts. This sequence joins TRBV7-2 and TRBJ2-1, with D possibly being TRBD2 (6 bases). Germline CDR1 SGHTA, CDR2 FQGNSA. Trimming left V 5 bases short and J 3 bases short, with 11 bases between. The CDR3 runs to 14 residues. Here the CDR3 reads CASSPGTFYNEQFF. The CDR3 nucleotides are TGTGCCAGCAGCCCCGGGACTTTCTACAATGAGCAGTTCTTC.

This clonotype was recorded many times. V gene TRBV12-3 or TRBV12-4 combines with J gene TRBJ1-5; D possibly corresponds to TRBD1 (6 bases). The CDR3 is 16 residues long. V lost 2 bases and J lost 6, with 17 bases in between. Here the CDR3 reads CASSLTLRGQGQPQHF. The CDR3 DNA follows: TGTGCCAGCAGTTTAACCCTCCGGGGGCAAGGTCAGCCCCAGCATTTT.

This clonotype was observed at least ten times. The chain is built from TRBV25-1 and TRBJ2-7; maybe TRBD2 (5 bases). V shed 2 bases and J shed 5 bases, with 13 bases lying between them. Germline-derived CDR1 and CDR2 are MGHDK and SYGVNS. This CDR3 has 14 amino acids. DNA of the CDR3: TGTGCCAGCAGTGAAGTCGTCGGGGAAGACGAGCAGTACTTC. It codes for CASSEVVGEDEQYF.

This clonotype was detected ten times or more. Germline is not matched at one junction end, which may reflect a read error. The CDR3 DNA sequence: TGTGCCAGCACCTTAGACAGCGGGGGAGACGGGGAGCTGTTTTTT. It specifies CASTLDSGGDGELFF. V and J are TRBV7-2 and TRBJ2-2, with 8 nucleotides matching TRBD2. CDR1 and CDR2 (germline): SGHTA, FQGNSA. The CDR3 totals 15 residues.

This clonotype was counted a few times. The genes are TRBV20-1 and TRBJ2-7; D unclear. Trimming left V 0 bases short and J 0 bases short, with 12 bases between. CDR3 length equals 15 residues. Looked up from germline, CDR1 is DFQATT and CDR2 is SNEGSKA (reference sequence). CDR3 protein: CSARDLDGSSYEQYF. CDR3 bases: TGCAGTGCTAGAGATCTGGACGGTAGCTCCTACGAGCAGTACTTC.